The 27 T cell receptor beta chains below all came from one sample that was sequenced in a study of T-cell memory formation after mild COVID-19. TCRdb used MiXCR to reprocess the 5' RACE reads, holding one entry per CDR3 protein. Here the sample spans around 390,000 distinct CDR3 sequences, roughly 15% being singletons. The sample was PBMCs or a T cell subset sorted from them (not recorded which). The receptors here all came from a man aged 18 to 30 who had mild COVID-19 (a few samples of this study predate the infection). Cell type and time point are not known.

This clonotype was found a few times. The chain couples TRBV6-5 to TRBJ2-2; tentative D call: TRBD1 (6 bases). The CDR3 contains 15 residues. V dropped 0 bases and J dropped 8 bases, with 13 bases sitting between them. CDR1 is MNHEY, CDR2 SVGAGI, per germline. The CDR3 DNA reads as TGTGCCAGCAGTTACTCGCTCCAGGGGTCAGGGGAGCTGTTTTTT. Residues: CASSYSLQGSGELFF.

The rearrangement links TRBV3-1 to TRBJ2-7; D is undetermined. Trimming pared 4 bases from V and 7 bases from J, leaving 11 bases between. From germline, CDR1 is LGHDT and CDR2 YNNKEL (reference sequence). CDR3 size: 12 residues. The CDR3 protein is CASSPGAREQYF. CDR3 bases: TGTGCCAGCAGCCCCGGAGCGAGAGAGCAGTACTTC.

CDR3 region: CASSSGTSGGRSYEQYF. The CDR3 DNA reads TGCGCCAGCAGTTCCGGGACTAGCGGGGGCCGCTCCTACGAGCAGTACTTC. This chain links TRBV5-1 with TRBJ2-7, with 14 bases fitting TRBD2. Trimming at V came to 5 bases and at J to 0 bases, leaving 7 bases not matched to a gene. Germline V gene data show CDR1 as SGHRS and CDR2 as YFSETQ. This CDR3 has 17 amino acids.

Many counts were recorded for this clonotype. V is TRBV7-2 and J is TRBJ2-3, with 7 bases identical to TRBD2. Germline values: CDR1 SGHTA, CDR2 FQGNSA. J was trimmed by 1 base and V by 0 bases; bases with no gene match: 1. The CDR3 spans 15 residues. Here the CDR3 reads CASSLAAGGTDTQYF. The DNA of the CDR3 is TGTGCCAGCAGCTTAGCGGCGGGGGGCACAGATACGCAGTATTTT.

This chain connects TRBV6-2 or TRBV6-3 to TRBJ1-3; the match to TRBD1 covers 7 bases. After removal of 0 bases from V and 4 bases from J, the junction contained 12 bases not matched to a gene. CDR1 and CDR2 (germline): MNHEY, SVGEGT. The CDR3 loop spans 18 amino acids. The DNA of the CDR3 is TGTGCCAGCAGTTACTCGAAGAAGGGGGCACTCACCGGAAACACCATATATTTT. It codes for CASSYSKKGALTGNTIYF.

The CDR3 DNA follows: TGCGCCAGCAGCTGGGACGGGACCGGGGAGCTGTTTTTT. Its protein product is CASSWDGTGELFF. The rearrangement links TRBV5-1 to TRBJ2-2, with D perhaps given as TRBD1 or TRBD2 (5 bases each). The V gene's germline CDR1 is SGHRS and CDR2 YFSETQ. This CDR3 has 13 amino acids. Between the trimmed V and J ends, which lost 3 bases and 5 bases, there was a span of 8 bases.

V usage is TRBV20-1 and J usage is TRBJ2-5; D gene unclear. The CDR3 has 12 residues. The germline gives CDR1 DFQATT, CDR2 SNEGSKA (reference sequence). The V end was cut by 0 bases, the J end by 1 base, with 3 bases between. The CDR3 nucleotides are TGCAGTGCTAGAGAGGGCCAAGAGACCCAGTACTTC. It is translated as CSAREGQETQYF.

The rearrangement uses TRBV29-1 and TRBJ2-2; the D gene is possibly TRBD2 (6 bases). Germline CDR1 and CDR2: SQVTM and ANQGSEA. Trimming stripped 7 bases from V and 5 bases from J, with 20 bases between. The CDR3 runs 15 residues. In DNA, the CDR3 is TGCAGCGCCCAGCAGTCGGGGGTAGAAACCGGGGAGCTGTTTTTT. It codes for CSAQQSGVETGELFF.

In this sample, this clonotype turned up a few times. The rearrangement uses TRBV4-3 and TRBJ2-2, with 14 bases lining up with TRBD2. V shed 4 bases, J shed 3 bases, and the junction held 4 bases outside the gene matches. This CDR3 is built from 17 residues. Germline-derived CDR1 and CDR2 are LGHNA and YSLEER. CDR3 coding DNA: TGCGCCAGCAGCCGACTAGCGGGGGGGCCCGACACCGGGGAGCTGTTTTTT. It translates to CASSRLAGGPDTGELFF.

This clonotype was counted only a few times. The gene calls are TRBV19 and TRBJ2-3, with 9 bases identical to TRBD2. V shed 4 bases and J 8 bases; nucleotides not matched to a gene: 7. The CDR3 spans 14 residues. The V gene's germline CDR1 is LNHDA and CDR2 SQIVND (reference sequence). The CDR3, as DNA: TGTGCCAGTAGTAGGAGCGGGGGGCCAGGTACGCAGTATTTT. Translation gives CASSRSGGPGTQYF.

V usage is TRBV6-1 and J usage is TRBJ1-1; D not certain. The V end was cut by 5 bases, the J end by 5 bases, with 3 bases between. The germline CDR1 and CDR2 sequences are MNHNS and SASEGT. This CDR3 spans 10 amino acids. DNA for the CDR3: TGTGCCAGCAGTATGACTGAAGCTTTCTTT. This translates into CASSMTEAFF.

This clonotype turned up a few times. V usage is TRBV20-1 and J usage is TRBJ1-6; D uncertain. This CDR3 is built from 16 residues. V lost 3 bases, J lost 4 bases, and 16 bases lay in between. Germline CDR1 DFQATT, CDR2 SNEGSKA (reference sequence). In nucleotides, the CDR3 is TGCAGTGCTAGGGCACGGGAGGCGGATTATAATTCACCCCTCCACTTT. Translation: CSARAREADYNSPLHF.

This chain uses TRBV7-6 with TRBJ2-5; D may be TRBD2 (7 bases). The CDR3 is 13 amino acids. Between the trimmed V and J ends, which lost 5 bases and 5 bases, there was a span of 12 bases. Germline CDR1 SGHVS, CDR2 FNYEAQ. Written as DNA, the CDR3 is TGTGCCAGCAGCGTGGGCGGGGGCGAGACCCAGTACTTC. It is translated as CASSVGGGETQYF.

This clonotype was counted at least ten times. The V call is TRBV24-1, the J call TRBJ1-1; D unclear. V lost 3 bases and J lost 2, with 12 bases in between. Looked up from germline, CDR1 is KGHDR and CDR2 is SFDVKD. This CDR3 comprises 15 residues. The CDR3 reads CATSDPVRTNTEAFF. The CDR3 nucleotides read TGTGCCACCAGTGATCCTGTGAGGACTAACACTGAAGCTTTCTTT.

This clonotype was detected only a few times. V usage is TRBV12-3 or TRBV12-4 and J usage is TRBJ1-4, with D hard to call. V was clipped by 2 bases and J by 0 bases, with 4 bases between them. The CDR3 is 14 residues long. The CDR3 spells CASSLRTTNEKLFF. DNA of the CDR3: TGTGCCAGCAGTTTACGTACAACTAATGAAAAACTGTTTTTT.

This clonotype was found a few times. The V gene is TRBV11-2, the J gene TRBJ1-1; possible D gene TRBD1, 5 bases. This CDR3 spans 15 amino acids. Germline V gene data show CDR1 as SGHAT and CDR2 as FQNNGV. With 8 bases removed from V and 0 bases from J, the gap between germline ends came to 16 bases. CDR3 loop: CASQREDILNTEAFF. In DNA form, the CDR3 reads TGTGCCAGCCAAAGGGAGGACATCCTGAACACTGAAGCTTTCTTT.

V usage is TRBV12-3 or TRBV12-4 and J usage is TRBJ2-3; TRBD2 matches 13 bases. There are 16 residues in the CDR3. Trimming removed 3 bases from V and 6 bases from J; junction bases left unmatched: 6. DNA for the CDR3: TGTGCCAGCAGTTTTCCCGGGACTAGCGGGGCCGATACGCAGTATTTT. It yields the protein CASSFPGTSGADTQYF.

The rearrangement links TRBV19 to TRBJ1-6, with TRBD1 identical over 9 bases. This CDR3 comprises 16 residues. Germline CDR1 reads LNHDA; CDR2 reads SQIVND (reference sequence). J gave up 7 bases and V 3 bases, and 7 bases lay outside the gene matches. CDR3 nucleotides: TGTGCCAGTAGTATTTTCGGACAGGGGAGGAATTCACCCCTCCACTTT. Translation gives CASSIFGQGRNSPLHF. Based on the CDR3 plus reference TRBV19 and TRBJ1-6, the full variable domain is DGGITQSPKYLFRKEGQNVTLSCEQNLNHDAMYWYRQDPGQGLRLIYYSQIVNDFQKGDIAEGYSVSREKKESFPLTVTSAQKNPTAFYLCASSIFGQGRNSPLHFGNGTRLTVT.

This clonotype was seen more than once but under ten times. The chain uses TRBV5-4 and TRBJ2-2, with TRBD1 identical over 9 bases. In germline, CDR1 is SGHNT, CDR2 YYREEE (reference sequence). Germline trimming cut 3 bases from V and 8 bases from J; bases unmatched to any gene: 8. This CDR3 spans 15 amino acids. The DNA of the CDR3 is TGTGCCAGCAGCTCCGGGACAGGGAGGAAGGGGGAGCTGTTTTTT. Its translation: CASSSGTGRKGELFF.

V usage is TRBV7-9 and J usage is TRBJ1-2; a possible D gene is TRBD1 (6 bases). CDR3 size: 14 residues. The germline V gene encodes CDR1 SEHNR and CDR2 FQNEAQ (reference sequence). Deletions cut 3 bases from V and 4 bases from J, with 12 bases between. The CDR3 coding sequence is TGTGCCAGCAGCTTGCAACAGGGAAGCTATGGCTACACCTTC. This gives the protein CASSLQQGSYGYTF.

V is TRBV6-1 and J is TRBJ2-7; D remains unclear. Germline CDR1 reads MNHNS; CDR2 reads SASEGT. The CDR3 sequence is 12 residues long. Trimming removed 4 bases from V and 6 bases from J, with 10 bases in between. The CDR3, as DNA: TGTGCCAGCAGTGTTTGGGAATCCGAGCAGTACGTC. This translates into CASSVWESEQYV.

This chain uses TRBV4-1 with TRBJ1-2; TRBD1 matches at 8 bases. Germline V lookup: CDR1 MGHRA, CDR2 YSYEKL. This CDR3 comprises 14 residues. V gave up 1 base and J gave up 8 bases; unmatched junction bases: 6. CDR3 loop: CASSQGYRQGGYTF. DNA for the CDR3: TGCGCCAGCAGCCAAGGCTACCGACAGGGGGGCTACACCTTC.

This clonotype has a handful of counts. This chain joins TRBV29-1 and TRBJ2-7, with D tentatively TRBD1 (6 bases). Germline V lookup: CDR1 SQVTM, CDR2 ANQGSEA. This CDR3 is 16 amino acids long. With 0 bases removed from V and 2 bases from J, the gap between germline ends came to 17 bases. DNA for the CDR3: TGCAGCGTTGAAGATGAGGGACAAGACCACCCCTACGAGCAGTACTTC. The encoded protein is CSVEDEGQDHPYEQYF.

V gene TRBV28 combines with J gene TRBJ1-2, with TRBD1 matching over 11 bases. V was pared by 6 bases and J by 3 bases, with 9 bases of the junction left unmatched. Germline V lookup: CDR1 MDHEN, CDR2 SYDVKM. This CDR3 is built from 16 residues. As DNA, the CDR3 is TGTGCCAGCAGGGGGACAGGGGGATACGGTCACTATGGCTACACCTTC. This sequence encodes CASRGTGGYGHYGYTF.

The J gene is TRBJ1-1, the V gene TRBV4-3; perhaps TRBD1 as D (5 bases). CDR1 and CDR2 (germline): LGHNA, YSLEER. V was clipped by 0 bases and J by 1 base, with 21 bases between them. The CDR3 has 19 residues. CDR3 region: CASSQDLMRRTTWNTEAFF. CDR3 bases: TGCGCCAGCAGCCAAGACTTAATGCGGAGGACAACATGGAACACTGAAGCTTTCTTT.

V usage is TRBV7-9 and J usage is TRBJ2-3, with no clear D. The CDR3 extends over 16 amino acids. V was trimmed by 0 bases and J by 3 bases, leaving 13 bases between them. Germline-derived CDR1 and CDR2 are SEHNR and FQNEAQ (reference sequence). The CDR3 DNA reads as TGTGCCAGCAGCTTAGCGGGCCCGGGTCTGACAGATACGCAGTATTTT. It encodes CASSLAGPGLTDTQYF.

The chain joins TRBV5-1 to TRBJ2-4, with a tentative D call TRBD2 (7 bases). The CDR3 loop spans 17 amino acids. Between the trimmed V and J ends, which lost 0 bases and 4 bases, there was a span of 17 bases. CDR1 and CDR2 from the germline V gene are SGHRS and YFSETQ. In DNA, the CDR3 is TGCGCCAGCAGCTTGGTTGCTTTCGGGGGGCGAAAAAACATTCAGTACTTC. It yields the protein CASSLVAFGGRKNIQYF.